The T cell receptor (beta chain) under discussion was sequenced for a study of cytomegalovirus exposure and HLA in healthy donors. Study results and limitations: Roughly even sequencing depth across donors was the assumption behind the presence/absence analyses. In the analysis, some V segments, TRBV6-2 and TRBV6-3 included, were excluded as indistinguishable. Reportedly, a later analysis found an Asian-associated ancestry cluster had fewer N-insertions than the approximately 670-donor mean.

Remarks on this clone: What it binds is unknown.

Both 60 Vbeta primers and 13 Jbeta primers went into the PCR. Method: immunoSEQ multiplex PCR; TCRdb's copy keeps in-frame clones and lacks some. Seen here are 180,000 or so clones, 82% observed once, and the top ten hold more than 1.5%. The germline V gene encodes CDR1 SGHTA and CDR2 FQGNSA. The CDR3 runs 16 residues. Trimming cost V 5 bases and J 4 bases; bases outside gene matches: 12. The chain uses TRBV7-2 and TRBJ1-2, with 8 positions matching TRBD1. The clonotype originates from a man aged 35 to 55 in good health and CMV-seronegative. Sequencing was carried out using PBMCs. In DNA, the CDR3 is TGTGCCAGCAGCCTCTCAGGGGGCGCGTTGTCCTATGGCTACACCTTC. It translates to CASSLSGGALSYGYTF. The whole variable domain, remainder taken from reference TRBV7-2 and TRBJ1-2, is GAGVSQSPSNKVTEKGKDVELRCDPISGHTALYWYRQSLGQGLEFLIYFQGNSAPDKSGLPSDRFSAERTGGSVSTLTIQRTQQEDSAVYLCASSLSGGALSYGYTFGSGTRLTVV.